This T cell receptor (beta chain) was identified in a study of shared clonotypes between healthy human individuals. Using immunoSEQ multiplex PCR, the repertoire was profiled, and TCRdb retains in-frame clones only, with some absent. This sample yields around 95,000 clones, of which roughly two thirds are seen a single time; approximately 49% belongs to the top ten. Every donor was a Caucasian adult from Nashville, Tennessee. Only a few counts were recorded for this clone. The germline V gene has CDR1 LGHNA and CDR2 YSLEER. CDR3 length equals 14 residues. Trimming took off 6 bases at V and 0 bases at J, with 11 bases between the two ends.

The sequence derives from a man aged 30 to 45 in good health. Sample: memory CD8+ T cells sorted from blood. Subset in this sample: CD45RO+ cells pooled with CCR7-negative TemRA cells. The chain carries TRBV4-3 and TRBJ1-1; D is undetermined. The CDR3 region has the DNA TGCGCCAGCAGTCAGTCGGTTTTGAACACTGAAGCTTTCTTT. Amino acid sequence: CASSQSVLNTEAFF.